This is a list of T cell receptor beta chains from one sample in a study of blood T cell repertoires in COVID-19. The table came from immunoSEQ multiplex PCR; TCRdb's copy has only in-frame clones and leaves some out. The data contain over 60,000 clones, 85% to 90% of them singletons. Sequenced material: peripheral blood. These receptors came from a man older than 75 with acute or convalescent COVID-19. CDR3s include the opening cysteine and the closing phenylalanine or tryptophan. The D gene is left open where the match is weak. A clone size is listed for some rows: how often the clone was seen (once, few, many), or a class if it is expanded.

V gene,J gene,D gene,clone size,CDR3 protein,CDR3 DNA
TRBV28,TRBJ2-7,.,.,CASSGPGTTTYEQYF,TGTGCCAGCAGTGGCCCCGGGACAACTACCTACGAGCAGTACTTC
TRBV30,TRBJ1-1,.,.,CAWYQGLGTEAFF,TGTGCCTGGTATCAGGGTTTGGGGACTGAAGCTTTCTTT
TRBV30,TRBJ1-1,.,.,CAWSPSDRLNTEAFF,TGTGCCTGGAGTCCCTCTGACAGATTGAACACTGAAGCTTTCTTT
TRBV3-1/TRBV3-2,TRBJ2-7,.,.,CASRATAGEQYF,TGTGCCAGCAGGGCTACTGCGGGAGAGCAGTACTTC
TRBV4-1,TRBJ1-2,.,.,CASSHAPGGGDYGYTF,TGCGCCAGCAGCCACGCCCCGGGGGGCGGAGACTATGGCTACACCTTC
TRBV7-9,TRBJ2-1,TRBD2,.,CASSPMGTSGTNEQFF,TGTGCCAGCAGCCCAATGGGGACTAGCGGGACGAATGAGCAGTTCTTC
TRBV15,TRBJ1-4,.,.,CATSIIRGSNEKLFF,TGTGCCACCAGCATAATCAGGGGTTCTAATGAAAAACTGTTTTTT
TRBV19,TRBJ2-5,TRBD1,.,CASSIMAGGQETQYF,TGTGCCAGTAGTATTATGGCAGGGGGCCAAGAGACCCAGTACTTC
TRBV6-6,TRBJ2-5,.,.,CASSSSQGIQETQYF,TGTGCCAGCAGTTCGAGCCAGGGTATCCAAGAGACCCAGTACTTC
TRBV12-3/TRBV12-4,TRBJ1-2,TRBD1,.,CASSPGGHYGYTF,TGTGCCAGCAGTCCAGGGGGGCACTATGGCTACACCTTC
TRBV6-5,TRBJ2-2,.,.,CASSYSQDPGTGELFF,TGTGCCAGCAGTTACTCTCAGGACCCGGGGACCGGGGAGCTGTTTTTT
TRBV5-1,TRBJ2-7,.,.,CASRPTTGISYEQYF,TGCGCCAGCAGACCTACGACCGGGATCTCCTACGAGCAGTACTTC
TRBV10-3,TRBJ2-2,.,.,CAISAGTGELFF,TGTGCCATCAGTGCGGGGACCGGGGAGCTGTTTTTT
TRBV3-1/TRBV3-2,TRBJ1-4,TRBD1,.,CASSLTGGGREKLFF,TGTGCCAGCAGCCTGACAGGGGGCGGTAGGGAAAAACTGTTTTTT
TRBV6-5,TRBJ2-7,TRBD1,.,CASSLAGTASYEQYF,TGTGCCAGCAGTCTAGCCGGGACAGCCTCCTACGAGCAGTACTTC
TRBV2,TRBJ1-2,TRBD1,.,CASGTGGNYGYTF,TGTGCCAGCGGAACAGGGGGTAACTATGGCTACACCTTC
TRBV24-1,TRBJ2-7,.,once,CATSDHDLGYEQYF,TGTGCCACCAGTGACCACGACTTGGGCTACGAGCAGTACTTC
TRBV2,TRBJ2-2,TRBD1,.,CASSFGTGTGELFF,TGTGCCAGCAGTTTCGGGACAGGGACCGGGGAGCTGTTTTTT
TRBV19,TRBJ1-4,.,.,CASGSVGTNEKLFF,TGTGCCAGTGGGTCGGTCGGGACTAATGAAAAACTGTTTTTT
TRBV19,TRBJ1-1,TRBD1,.,CASRLDRGATEAFF,TGTGCCAGTAGACTCGACAGGGGGGCCACTGAAGCTTTCTTT
TRBV5-1,TRBJ2-1,.,.,CATSVGAPNEQFF,TGCGCCACCTCCGTGGGGGCTCCCAATGAGCAGTTCTTC
TRBV19,TRBJ2-1,.,.,CASSIVSAPNEQFF,TGTGCCAGTAGTATAGTAAGCGCGCCCAATGAGCAGTTCTTC
TRBV4-1,TRBJ2-5,TRBD2,.,CASRLSGTSGGETQYF,TGCGCCAGCAGACTCTCCGGGACTAGCGGGGGAGAGACCCAGTACTTC
TRBV5-4,TRBJ2-2,TRBD2,.,CASSPGTSTGELFF,TGTGCCAGCAGCCCCGGGACTAGCACCGGGGAGCTGTTTTTT
TRBV2,TRBJ2-1,TRBD2,once,CASSRTAGGASNEQFF,TGTGCCAGCAGTCGCACAGCGGGGGGGGCCTCCAATGAGCAGTTCTTC
TRBV11-2,TRBJ2-2,TRBD1,.,CASSRSGTANTGELFF,TGTGCCAGCAGCCGGTCCGGGACAGCCAACACCGGGGAGCTGTTTTTT
TRBV5-4,TRBJ1-1,TRBD1,.,CASSLQGRDEAFF,TGTGCCAGCAGCTTACAGGGGAGAGATGAAGCTTTCTTT
TRBV3-1/TRBV3-2,TRBJ1-5,TRBD1,.,CASSYRGANQPQHF,TGTGCCAGCAGCTACAGGGGGGCCAATCAGCCCCAGCATTTT